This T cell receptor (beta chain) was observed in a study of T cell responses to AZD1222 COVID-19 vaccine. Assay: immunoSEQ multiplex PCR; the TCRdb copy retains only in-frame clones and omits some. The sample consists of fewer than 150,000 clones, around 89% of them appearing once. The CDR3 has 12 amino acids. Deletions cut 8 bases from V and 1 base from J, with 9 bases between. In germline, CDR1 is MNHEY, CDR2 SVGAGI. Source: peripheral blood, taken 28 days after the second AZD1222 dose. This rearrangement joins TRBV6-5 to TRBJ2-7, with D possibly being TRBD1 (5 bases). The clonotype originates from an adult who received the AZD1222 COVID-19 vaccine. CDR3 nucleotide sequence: TGTGCCAGCGGGGCGAAATCCTACGAGCAGTACTTC. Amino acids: CASGAKSYEQYF.